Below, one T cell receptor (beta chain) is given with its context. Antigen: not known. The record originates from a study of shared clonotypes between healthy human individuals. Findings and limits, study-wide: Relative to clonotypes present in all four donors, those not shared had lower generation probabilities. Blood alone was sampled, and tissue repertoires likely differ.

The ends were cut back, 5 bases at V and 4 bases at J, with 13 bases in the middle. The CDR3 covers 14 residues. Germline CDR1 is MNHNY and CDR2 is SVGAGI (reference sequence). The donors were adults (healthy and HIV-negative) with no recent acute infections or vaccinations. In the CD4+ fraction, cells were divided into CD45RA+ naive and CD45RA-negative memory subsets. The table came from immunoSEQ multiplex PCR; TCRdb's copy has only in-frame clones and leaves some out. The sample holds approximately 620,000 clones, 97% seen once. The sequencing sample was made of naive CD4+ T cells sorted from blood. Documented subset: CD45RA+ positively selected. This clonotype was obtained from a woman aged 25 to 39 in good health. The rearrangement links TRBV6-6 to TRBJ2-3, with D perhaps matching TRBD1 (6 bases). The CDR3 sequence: CASSKRGSADTQYF. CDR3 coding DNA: TGTGCCAGCAGTAAGAGGGGGTCGGCAGATACGCAGTATTTT.